This T cell receptor (beta chain) stems from a study of shared clonotypes between healthy human individuals. On this clone itself: Antigen specificity is unknown.

A split of CD4+ cells into CD45RA+ naive and CD45RA-negative memory subsets was performed. In replicate PCRs of sorted subsets, around 200 ng DNA, approximately 28,000 T cell genomes, was used. Original processing methods: ImmunoSEQ yielded junction-only sequences lacking quality scores, so filtering differed. The assay was immunoSEQ multiplex PCR, and TCRdb's table has in-frame clones only and misses some. V, J and clone size are taken as reported in that table, and D and trimming were inferred from the DNA itself. Counted here are some 2,500,000 clones, 80% to 95% occurring once; the ten biggest clones make up more than 0.35%. CDR3 size: 13 residues. Trimming left V 3 bases short and J 4 bases short, with 9 bases between. CDR1 and CDR2 from the germline V gene are SGHDT and YYEEEE. Findings and caveats of the study: Generally, naive subsets (rather than memory subsets) showed larger estimated richness.

Sequencing was done on a sample of naive CD4+ T cells from PBMCs. Subset of the sample: CD45RA+ positively selected. The sequence was collected from a man in his late teens or twenties in good health. Some clones in this sample may be carry-over from other donors' samples. The V gene is TRBV5-6, the J gene TRBJ2-3; no firm D call. CDR3 protein: CASSSSPPDTQYF. The CDR3 DNA reads as TGTGCCAGCAGCTCCTCCCCCCCAGATACGCAGTATTTT.